The 29 T cell receptor beta chains below come from one sample, sequenced in a study of blood T cell repertoires in COVID-19. The protocol was immunoSEQ multiplex PCR, while the TCRdb copy is restricted to in-frame clones and leaves out a portion. The table lists some 160,000 clones, more than 80% of them singletons. Sequences were obtained from peripheral blood. The receptors come from a man aged 55 to 70 with acute or convalescent COVID-19.

The chain has TRBV13 and TRBJ1-1; D perhaps matches TRBD1 (6 bases). Germline V gives CDR1 PRHDT, CDR2 FYEKMQ (reference sequence). This CDR3 is built from 14 residues. The V and J ends lost 6 bases and 1 base respectively, with 12 bases between them. This CDR3 is CASSLGQSNTEAFF. The CDR3 nucleotides read TGTGCCAGCAGTCTCGGACAGTCGAACACTGAAGCTTTCTTT.

The CDR3 here is CASSLLQRSTGELFF. The DNA for the CDR3 is TGTGCCAGCAGCTTGCTTCAGCGGTCCACCGGGGAGCTGTTTTTT. V usage is TRBV5-6 and J usage is TRBJ2-2; the D gene is possibly TRBD2 (5 bases). CDR1 and CDR2 from the germline V gene are SGHDT and YYEEEE. The CDR3 has 15 amino acids. V lost 1 base and J 4 bases, leaving 11 bases between the germline ends.

V and J are TRBV5-6 and TRBJ2-7; tentative D call: TRBD1 (5 bases). From germline, CDR1 is SGHDT and CDR2 YYEEEE. The V end was cut by 4 bases, the J end by 1 base, with 21 bases between. The CDR3 totals 17 residues. CDR3 DNA sequence: TGTGCCAGCAGCGTCATGGGTCGTGAGGACACGTCCTACGAGCAGTACTTC. Translated: CASSVMGREDTSYEQYF.

The chain has TRBV21-1 and TRBJ2-2; the table's D call, TRBD1, has no DNA check behind it. TRBV21-1 is a recognized pseudogene. The CDR3 spans 16 residues. The CDR3 DNA is TGTGCCAGCAGCCCAAATATAGGGGTGAGGACCGGGGAGCTGTTTTTT. It translates to CASSPNIGVRTGELFF.

This chain joins TRBV10-2 and TRBJ1-1; 7 bases align to TRBD1. The trim removed 8 bases at V and 1 base at J, leaving 1 base unmatched. Germline lookup yields CDR1 WSHSY and CDR2 SAAADI. This CDR3 has 12 amino acids. CDR3 protein: CASRTGNTEAFF. CDR3 nucleotide sequence: TGCGCCAGCCGGACAGGGAACACTGAAGCTTTCTTT.

This rearrangement joins TRBV5-1 to TRBJ1-1, with 7 bases identical to TRBD1. Germline CDR1 SGHRS, CDR2 YFSETQ. V dropped 2 bases and J dropped 4; count of bases not matched to a gene: 8. CDR3 length equals 15 residues. In DNA form, the CDR3 reads TGCGCCAGCAGCTTTTCGACAGGGCCGAGCACTGAAGCTTTCTTT. Translating gives CASSFSTGPSTEAFF.

The chain employs TRBV6-5 and TRBJ1-6, with a weak D call TRBD1 (6 bases). Germline V gives CDR1 MNHEY, CDR2 SVGAGI. This CDR3 comprises 15 residues. The V gene lost 4 bases and the J gene lost 7 bases, with 14 bases spanning the gap. In nucleotides, the CDR3 is TGTGCCAGCAGTTTACAGGACAGCCGAAATTCACCCCTCCACTTT. It translates to CASSLQDSRNSPLHF.

The count of this clone is one. The chain has TRBV19 and TRBJ2-1; the D gene is possibly TRBD2 (5 bases). V was pared by 6 bases and J by 0 bases, with 12 bases between. CDR1 LNHDA and CDR2 SQIVND come from the germline V gene (reference sequence). The length of the CDR3 is 15 residues. The CDR3 spells CASSSLTNSYNEQFF. Written as DNA, the CDR3 is TGTGCCAGTAGCTCATTGACTAACTCCTACAATGAGCAGTTCTTC.

The chain employs TRBV23-1 and TRBJ1-5; TRBD1 matches at 8 bases. TRBV23-1 is an ORF, and what it does is uncertain. The V segment lost 4 bases and the J segment 0 bases; nucleotides outside the gene matches: 11. This CDR3 is 18 amino acids long. The CDR3: CASSPPSTGDISNQPQHF. In DNA, the CDR3 is TGCGCCAGCAGTCCCCCCTCGACAGGGGACATTAGCAATCAGCCCCAGCATTTT.

This clone has more than one count but fewer than ten. CDR3 in amino acids: CASSHGQSNSPLHF. The CDR3 DNA reads TGCGCCAGCAGCCACGGACAGTCCAATTCACCCCTCCACTTT. V is TRBV4-3 and J is TRBJ1-6, with D perhaps TRBD1 (6 bases). The CDR3 sequence is 14 residues long. V gave up 3 bases and J gave up 7 bases, with 10 bases separating them. Germline assignment: CDR1 LGHNA and CDR2 YSLEER.

This sequence joins TRBV7-9 and TRBJ1-4, with 10 bases fitting TRBD1. The germline V gene has CDR1 SEHNR and CDR2 FQNEAQ (reference sequence). V trimming: 5 bases; J trimming: 3 bases; junction bases outside the gene matches: 3. This CDR3 region has 15 residues. The CDR3 is CASSTGQGANEKLFF. The CDR3 bases are TGTGCCAGCAGCACCGGACAGGGGGCTAATGAAAAACTGTTTTTT.

This chain connects TRBV2 to TRBJ1-3, with TRBD1 identical over 10 bases. J was trimmed by 0 bases and V by 6 bases; bases with no gene match: 11. Germline V lookup: CDR1 SNHLY, CDR2 FYNNEI. The CDR3 spans 18 residues. The CDR3 here is CASSASWDRGFSGNTIYF. The CDR3, as DNA: TGTGCCAGCAGCGCCTCATGGGACAGGGGATTCTCTGGAAACACCATATATTTT.

With regard to this clone: The same CDR3 also results from other DNA sequences found in this sample. The CDR3 coding sequence is TGTGCCAGCAGCCAGGGAGGGTCTGGAAACACCATATATTTT. Amino acid sequence: CASSQGGSGNTIYF. The chain links TRBV3-1 (or the pseudogene TRBV3-2) to TRBJ1-3, with no clear D. This CDR3 comprises 14 residues. Per germline, CDR1 LGHDT and CDR2 YNNKEL (reference sequence). The germline V and J ends were trimmed by 3 bases and 1 base, with 7 bases remaining between them.

V is TRBV30 and J is TRBJ2-7, with 7 positions matching TRBD1. With V trimmed by 3 bases and J by 9 bases, 17 bases remained unmatched. CDR1 and CDR2 from the germline V gene are GTSNPN and SVGIG (reference sequence). This CDR3 has 15 amino acids. CDR3 sequence: CAWRASTGAATMQYF. CDR3 DNA: TGTGCCTGGAGGGCATCTACAGGGGCGGCTACGATGCAGTACTTC.

The V call is TRBV5-1, the J call TRBJ1-4; D unclear. The V end was cut by 0 bases, the J end by 13 bases, with 16 bases between. CDR1 and CDR2 (germline): SGHRS, YFSETQ. The CDR3 is made up of 14 amino acids. The DNA for the CDR3 is TGCGCCAGCAGCTTGGACAGCTCTCGTTCAGTACTGTTTTTT. This gives the protein CASSLDSSRSVLFF.

CDR3 region: CASSQGQPSSGANVLTF. The CDR3 DNA reads TGTGCCAGCTCACAGGGACAGCCGAGCTCTGGGGCCAACGTCCTGACTTTC. This chain joins TRBV18 and TRBJ2-6; 7 bases align to TRBD1. The V gene end was trimmed by 4 bases and the J gene end by 0 bases; junction bases not matched to a gene: 6. Germline V CDR1 and CDR2: KGHSH, LQKENI. The CDR3 extends over 17 amino acids. The variable domain in full, with the rest retrieved from reference TRBV18 and TRBJ2-6, is NAGVMQNPRHLVRRRGQEARLRCSPMKGHSHVYWYRQLPEEGLKFMVYLQKENIIDESGMPKERFSAEFPKEGPSILRIQQVVRGDSAAYFCASSQGQPSSGANVLTFGAGSRLTVL.

J is TRBJ2-7 and V is TRBV12-5; 11 bases line up with TRBD1. The CDR3 totals 16 residues. The junction had 7 bases not matched to a gene; V was cut back by 0 bases and J by 6 bases. CDR1 is LGHNT, CDR2 FRNRAP, per germline. In DNA, the CDR3 is TGTGCTAGTGGTTTGGTTTTATCGGACAGGGGGCTCGAGCAGTACTTC. It is translated as CASGLVLSDRGLEQYF.

The CDR3 loop reads CASRPGGTGLTQYF. In DNA, the CDR3 is TGTGCCAGCAGACCAGGCGGGACAGGTCTTACGCAGTATTTT. The V and J genes are TRBV7-2 and TRBJ2-3; 8 positions match TRBD1. V lost 6 bases and J lost 8; bases outside the gene matches: 10. Germline CDR1 is SGHTA and CDR2 is FQGNSA. CDR3 size: 14 residues.

The rearrangement uses TRBV6-5 and TRBJ1-2; unclear D gene. Germline V lookup: CDR1 MNHEY, CDR2 SVGAGI. The CDR3 length is 15 residues. The germline V and J ends were trimmed by 0 bases and 8 bases, with 16 bases remaining between them. CDR3 bases: TGTGCCAGCAGTTACTCGCTATGGGTGCGGGGAGGCTACACCTTC. It is translated as CASSYSLWVRGGYTF.

This clone was seen a single time. This chain links TRBV18 with TRBJ1-4; 7 positions match TRBD1. With V trimmed by 2 bases and J by 4 bases, 4 bases remained unmatched. Germline CDR1 and CDR2: KGHSH and LQKENI. The CDR3 is made up of 15 amino acids. The CDR3 DNA reads TGTGCCAGCTCACCAGGGGACAGTGGTAATGAAAAACTGTTTTTT. Residues: CASSPGDSGNEKLFF.

This clone was seen a single time. This chain connects TRBV10-1 to TRBJ2-1; 10 bases match TRBD2. Trimming took 3 bases from V and 9 from J; bases not matched to a gene: 8. Germline V gene sequence: CDR1 WNHNN, CDR2 SYGVQD (reference sequence). The CDR3 runs 15 residues. CDR3 sequence reads: CASSDGASGGIEQFF. The CDR3 nucleotides read TGCGCCAGCAGTGACGGGGCTAGCGGGGGAATTGAGCAGTTCTTC.

The chain combines TRBV30 with TRBJ1-5; D is uncertain. Germline CDR1 is GTSNPN and CDR2 is SVGIG (reference sequence). The CDR3 spans 13 residues. V gave up 5 bases and J gave up 1 base, with 9 bases separating them. The CDR3 DNA reads as TGTGCCTGGGCCACGCAGAGCAATCAGCCCCAGCATTTT. Translation gives CAWATQSNQPQHF. Complete variable domain (other parts from reference TRBV30 and TRBJ1-5): SQTIHQWPATLVQPVGSPLSLECTVEGTSNPNLYWYRQAAGRGLQLLFYSVGIGQISSEVPQNLSASRPQDRQFILSSKKLLLSDSGFYLCAWATQSNQPQHFGDGTRLSIL.

The rearrangement uses TRBV5-6 and TRBJ2-7; D is perhaps TRBD1 (6 bases). In germline, CDR1 is SGHDT, CDR2 YYEEEE. The CDR3 covers 16 residues. Trimming shortened V by 4 bases and J by 5 bases, and 22 bases separated the two germline ends. The CDR3 bases are TGTGCCAGCAGCCTAAACCGGGACACCCTAGGCGACGAGCAGTACTTC. It is translated as CASSLNRDTLGDEQYF.

A single count supports this clone. The V call is TRBV11-2, the J call TRBJ1-5; no clear D gene. Germline values: CDR1 SGHAT, CDR2 FQNNGV. The V and J ends lost 3 bases and 2 bases respectively, with 5 bases between them. CDR3 length: 13 residues. The CDR3 bases are TGTGCCAGCAGCTTCGGGGGCAATCAGCCCCAGCATTTT. This gives the protein CASSFGGNQPQHF.

The gene calls are TRBV21-1 and TRBJ2-7; the table's TRBD1 call for D was not verified on the DNA. TRBV21-1 is a listed pseudogene. The CDR3 has 13 residues. The CDR3 sequence: CASSKEHSYEQYF. The CDR3 nucleotides read TGTGCCAGCAGCAAAGAACACAGCTACGAGCAGTACTTC.

This clone was found once. The chain uses TRBV12-3 or TRBV12-4 and TRBJ2-7, with 8 positions matching TRBD1. The CDR3 extends over 13 amino acids. Trimming at V came to 5 bases and at J to 5 bases, leaving 5 bases not matched to a gene. The DNA of the CDR3 is TGTGCCAGCAGTGGGCAGGGGGCTGACGAGCAGTACTTC. Protein sequence: CASSGQGADEQYF.

The V gene is TRBV19, the J gene TRBJ2-7; TRBD1 matches at 9 bases. This CDR3 comprises 14 residues. Looked up from germline, CDR1 is LNHDA and CDR2 is SQIVND (reference sequence). Unmatched junction bases numbered 5, after V lost 6 bases and J lost 2 bases. The CDR3 bases are TGTGCCAGTAGACCGGGACAGGGAGCCTACGAGCAGTACTTC. This translates into CASRPGQGAYEQYF.

The CDR3, as DNA: TGTGCCAGCAGCCCACTAGCGGGGACGAACGAGCAGTACTTC. Amino acid sequence: CASSPLAGTNEQYF. The chain carries TRBV6-6 and TRBJ2-7; 10 nucleotides align to TRBD2. V shed 6 bases, J shed 5 bases, and the junction held 7 bases outside the gene matches. The CDR3 runs to 14 residues. Per germline, CDR1 MNHNY and CDR2 SVGAGI (reference sequence).

This clone is a singleton in its sample. This rearrangement joins TRBV5-6 to TRBJ1-5; D may be TRBD1 (6 bases). Between the trimmed V and J ends, which lost 2 bases and 2 bases, there was a span of 11 bases. This CDR3 has 15 residues. Germline loops: CDR1 SGHDT, CDR2 YYEEEE. The CDR3 DNA sequence: TGTGCCAGCAGCTTTGCGACAGGAGGCAATCAGCCCCAGCATTTT. Its translation is CASSFATGGNQPQHF.